This note documents a single TCR beta chain sequence. Within the 2 weeks before study entry, each person in the exposed group met a COVID-19 case. The source of the sample is a study of blood T cell repertoires in COVID-19. Per the original data handling: Amplification of reference gene primers provided the estimated nucleated cell counts. Assay: immunoSEQ multiplex PCR; the TCRdb copy retains only in-frame clones and omits some. V and J calls and clone size are copied from that table; D and trimming were computed from the DNA. Of 210,000 or so clones in the sample, 75% to 90% are singletons; the top ten hold around 3.6%. The sequencing input was PBMCs or T cells enriched from blood (not recorded which). This clonotype was obtained from a woman aged 25 to 45 who had been exposed to COVID-19.

This CDR3 reads CASSLDTGGRITEAFF. DNA of the CDR3: TGTGCCAGCAGCTTGGACACGGGCGGGAGGATCACTGAAGCTTTCTTT. The chain employs TRBV5-5 and TRBJ1-1, with unresolved D. From germline, CDR1 is SGHKS and CDR2 YYEKEE (reference sequence). The CDR3 extends over 16 amino acids. V lost 0 bases and J 4 bases, leaving 16 bases between the germline ends.